This T cell receptor beta chain was captured by sequencing in a study of monozygotic twins with inflammatory bowel disease (dated by TCRdb to between 2018 and 2020). A note on the overall study: A total of approximately 28 monozygotic twin pairs were included in the full study, comprising nine German pairs (four IBD-concordant, five IBD-discordant) and 19 IBD-discordant Danish pairs. The search for disease-associated traits relied mainly on comparing IBD patients with their genetically identical healthy co-twins within discordant pairs. Each individual had, on average, about 151 000 unique TCRalpha sequences and 181 000 unique TCRbeta sequences available for analysis.

Broader findings and caveats from the paper: Background noise and inter-individual variability may have been introduced into the repertoires by the differing immunosuppressive treatments among patients. Repertoire similarity did not differ between concordant and discordant twins, possibly due to limited statistical power. The results gave no support for a single strong signal or clonotype linked to IBD. TCRbeta repertoire diversity, by inverse Simpson index, was decreased in IBD patients compared with their healthy co-twins. Compared with healthy twins, IBD patients shared fewer clonotypes with other individuals, and the difference was most pronounced in patients with signs of disease activity. The analysis was unable to tell apart different T cell subtypes.

The library was obtained by 5' RACE. Preparation of each TCR library used approximately 4,000 ng of total RNA. For each sample, cDNA synthesis was carried out in eight separate reactions using SMARTScribe reverse transcriptase. During cDNA synthesis, template switching introduced unique molecular identifiers that contained a 6-nucleotide sample barcode. Amplification of TCRalpha and TCRbeta cDNA involved two nested PCRs of about 15 and 9 cycles, and each PCR was followed by bead purification. Before amplification, the cDNA was treated with uracil DNA-glycosylase and purified using the QIAquick PCR purification kit. In the second PCR, Illumina TruSeq-compatible adapters and sample-specific barcodes were added. Library quality and concentration were checked on TapeStation and Qubit, and libraries were pooled at roughly 5.1 ng each. Pooled libraries were sequenced on an Illumina HiSeq2500 single-index Rapid Run with 2 x 100 bp reads and custom sequencing primers. As for how the authors treated the data: PCR and sequencing errors were corrected by UMI-based consensus assembly using MiGEC version 1.2.6. MiXCR version 2.1.1 was used for V(D)J alignment, clonotype assembly and CDR3 extraction. To normalise gene usage, clonotype sharing and MAIT/NKT TCR abundance, the top 1000, 10 000 and 20 000 clonotypes in each sample were analysed. After downsampling to 27 000 UMIs, diversity was calculated as the inverse Simpson index using the vegan R package. Statistical testing used paired Mann-Whitney U tests on the discordant twin pairs and applied Benjamini-Hochberg correction for multiple testing. TCRdb reprocessed the reads, and each CDR3 protein sequence is entered once, without DNA. TCRdb, not the original authors, processed these V and J calls. The sample's table covers 200,000 to 250,000 distinct CDR3 sequences. Together, the top ten hold 1.6% of the sample.

The CDR3 runs 19 amino acids, cysteine and phenylalanine included. The nucleotide record is missing. From each donor, a roughly 2.7 ml peripheral blood sample was collected into PAXgene tubes and kept at -80 degrees C. Total RNA was isolated from whole blood with the PAXgene blood miRNA kit on an automated QIAcube, without T cell sorting. Peripheral blood from monozygotic twin pairs, either concordant or discordant for inflammatory bowel disease, underwent deep TCRalpha and TCRbeta repertoire profiling that used unique molecular barcoding. Smoking habits were recorded for all twin pairs, with individuals classified as current, former or never smokers. Notes on this clonotype: Its antigen has not been determined.

This sequence originates from a human donor with ulcerative colitis or Crohn's disease, or a healthy co-twin of an affected twin (not recorded which). Specimen: blood. This chain is built from TRBV12-3 or TRBV12-4 and TRBJ1-5; the TRBD1 assignment by TCRdb is unverifiable without DNA. CDR3 protein: CASSSVRSRDRVDGQPQHF.